Listed below are T cell receptor beta chains from one sample, sequenced in a study of T cell responses to AZD1222 COVID-19 vaccine. Here immunoSEQ multiplex PCR was the method, and the copy in TCRdb shows in-frame clones only, minus some. The sample consists of roughly 120,000 clones, approximately 86% of them appearing once. Sequencing used peripheral blood, obtained on day 0 of MenACWY control vaccination. The receptors come from an adult in good health. CDR3s include the opening cysteine and the closing phenylalanine or tryptophan. A D gene is named only where the DNA matches it firmly. Clone size is stated in some rows and not others, as once, few, many or a class when expanded.

TRBV6-5,TRBJ1-6,NA,NA,TGTGCCAGCGCAGGGAATAATTCACCCCTCCACTTT,CASAGNNSPLHF
TRBV6-6,TRBJ1-2,NA,TRBD1,TGTGCCAGCAGTTACGGTCTCCGACAGGGTAACGGCTACACCTTC,CASSYGLRQGNGYTF
TRBV6-2/TRBV6-3,TRBJ2-1,NA,TRBD2,TGTGCCAGCAGTTACTCGCGTCCTAGCGGCTATGAGCAGTTCTTC,CASSYSRPSGYEQFF
TRBV5-1,TRBJ2-2,NA,NA,TGCGCCAGCAGCTTGGGGCAGGGTACCGGGGAGCTGTTTTTT,CASSLGQGTGELFF
TRBV6-5,TRBJ2-4,NA,NA,TGTGCCAGCAGTCGACAAGCCTTAGCCAAAAACATTCAGTACTTC,CASSRQALAKNIQYF
TRBV6-5,TRBJ2-2,few,NA,TGTGCCAGCAGCATGAGACGATTCGGGGAGCTGTTTTTT,CASSMRRFGELFF
TRBV28,TRBJ1-4,NA,NA,TGTGCCAGCAGCCAGGACAGTCCCAAACTGTTTTTT,CASSQDSPKLFF
TRBV30,TRBJ1-5,NA,NA,TGTGCCTGGGGACAGCGAGCGGATCAGCCCCAGCATTTT,CAWGQRADQPQHF
TRBV18,TRBJ2-3,NA,NA,TGTGCCAGCTCACCGCAGGGGCCCACAGATACGCAGTATTTT,CASSPQGPTDTQYF
TRBV23-1,TRBJ2-7,NA,NA,TGCGCCAGCAGTCAATCGAAGAGTGACCAGTACTTC,CASSQSKSDQYF
TRBV6-2/TRBV6-3,TRBJ1-2,NA,NA,TGTGCCAGCAGTTACTCCCAGGGGATTTATGGCTACACCTTC,CASSYSQGIYGYTF
TRBV5-1,TRBJ1-1,NA,NA,TGCGCCAGCAGCTCACTTCAGGGAGTGAACACTGAAGCTTTCTTT,CASSSLQGVNTEAFF
TRBV4-1,TRBJ2-5,NA,NA,TGCGCCAGCAGCCTGATGCCGGGGACCCAAGAGACCCAGTACTTC,CASSLMPGTQETQYF
TRBV7-9,TRBJ2-7,NA,NA,TGTGCCAGCAGCCCGGATGTAGGGCGCTCCTACGAGCAGTACTTC,CASSPDVGRSYEQYF
TRBV7-8,TRBJ2-3,few,TRBD2,TGTGCCAGCAGCTTCTTTCGGGAGGGCCGGGAAACTAGCACAGATACGCAGTATTTT,CASSFFREGRETSTDTQYF
TRBV6-5,TRBJ1-5,NA,TRBD1,TGTGCCAGCAGTTCCACAGGGGGCTTGAGGAATCAGCCCCAGCATTTT,CASSSTGGLRNQPQHF
TRBV6-5,TRBJ1-4,few,NA,TGTGCCAGCAGTTACCATCAAGGGGGAACTAATGAAAAACTGTTTTTT,CASSYHQGGTNEKLFF
TRBV9,TRBJ2-5,NA,TRBD2,TGTGCCAGCAGCGCCAGAGCGGGGGGGTTTCTGGGGGCCCAGTACTTC,CASSARAGGFLGAQYF
TRBV29-1,TRBJ2-1,few,NA,TGCAGCGTTCCTGAGGGGACGGGAGAGTCGGATGAGCAGTTCTTC,CSVPEGTGESDEQFF
TRBV28,TRBJ1-2,NA,NA,TGTGCCAGCAGCTTAGAAGGGGGCTATGGCTACACCTTC,CASSLEGGYGYTF
TRBV7-9,TRBJ2-1,few,NA,TGTGCCAGCAGCTTAGTGGGGCGGGGACTCGAGCAGTTCTTC,CASSLVGRGLEQFF
TRBV11-2,TRBJ2-1,NA,NA,TGTGCCAGCAGCTTAGGCCGGTCCTCCTACAATGAGCAGTTCTTC,CASSLGRSSYNEQFF
TRBV28,TRBJ2-7,NA,NA,TGTGCCAGCAGCCTCCTGGACCGGTCGTACTACGAGCAGTACTTC,CASSLLDRSYYEQYF
TRBV6-5,TRBJ1-2,NA,TRBD1,TGTGCCAGCAGTTACGCGGGGACAGGGGCCTATGGCTACACCTTC,CASSYAGTGAYGYTF
TRBV27,TRBJ2-5,NA,NA,TGTGCCAGCAGCCTCCTAAGTCTGCCGGCGGGCCGTGAGACCCAGTACTTC,CASSLLSLPAGRETQYF
TRBV12-5,TRBJ1-1,NA,NA,TGTGCTAGTGGTTTGACCCAAGTCTGGGACTACGGCACTGAAGCTTTCTTT,CASGLTQVWDYGTEAFF
TRBV5-1,TRBJ1-1,NA,NA,TGCGCCAGCAGCTTGGTTCCCCAGCAGAACACTGAAGCTTTCTTT,CASSLVPQQNTEAFF
TRBV4-3,TRBJ2-1,NA,TRBD1,TGCGCCAGCAGCCAAGACCTAAGGGACAGGGTAAAGCTTAAGGGTGGTGGGCAGTTCTTC,CASSQDLRDRVKLKGGGQFF
TRBV5-1,TRBJ2-1,NA,TRBD2,TGCGCCAGCAGCTTGGCCGGACTAGCATTCAATGAGCAGTTCTTC,CASSLAGLAFNEQFF
TRBV28,TRBJ1-2,NA,NA,TGTGCCAGCAGTTTACCACAGGGAAACTATGGCTACACCTTC,CASSLPQGNYGYTF
TRBV4-3,TRBJ1-2,once,TRBD1,TGCGCCAGCAGCCAAGAGGGGCAGGGGGGCGTCTATGGCTACACCTTC,CASSQEGQGGVYGYTF
TRBV18,TRBJ1-1,NA,TRBD1,TGTGCCAGCTCACCAGGGTCCGGACAGGGTGAAGCTTTCTTT,CASSPGSGQGEAFF
TRBV5-3,TRBJ2-7,NA,NA,TGTGCCAGAATTAAGGTCCCCCCTGCGCTATTGGTCTACGAGCAGTACTTC,CARIKVPPALLVYEQYF
TRBV11-3,TRBJ2-1,NA,TRBD2,TGTGCCAGCAGCTTTTCTAGCGGGGGTACCAATGAGCAGTTCTTC,CASSFSSGGTNEQFF
TRBV6-5,TRBJ1-2,NA,NA,TGTGCCAGCAGTTACGGTGGGGGGCGCGGCTACACCTTC,CASSYGGGRGYTF
TRBV18,TRBJ2-7,NA,NA,TGTGCCAGCTCACCACGGGGGTACCTAGGCTACGAGCAGTACTTC,CASSPRGYLGYEQYF
TRBV3-1/TRBV3-2,TRBJ2-2,NA,TRBD2,TGTGCCAGCAGCCAAGATAGTCGTCTAGCGGGGAACACCGGGGAGCTGTTTTTT,CASSQDSRLAGNTGELFF
TRBV28,TRBJ2-5,NA,TRBD2,TGTGCCAGCAGTCCGAGAACCGCACTAGCGGGGGAAGAGACCCAGTACTTC,CASSPRTALAGEETQYF
TRBV10-1,TRBJ2-1,NA,TRBD2,TGCGCCAGCAGTGAGGGGGACGGGCTAGCGGGAGCGCCAGGGGTCAATGAGCAGTTCTTC,CASSEGDGLAGAPGVNEQFF
TRBV9,TRBJ1-3,NA,NA,TGTGCCAGCAGCGTTAATTCCGTCGTCTCTGGAAACACCATATATTTT,CASSVNSVVSGNTIYF
TRBV15,TRBJ1-4,NA,NA,TGTGCCACGGCAGTCCAGAGGGGTAATGAAAAACTGTTTTTT,CATAVQRGNEKLFF
TRBV5-4,TRBJ2-1,NA,TRBD1,TGTGCCAGCAGCTTGGACAGGGACAGGGACCTTATGAATGAGCAGTTCTTC,CASSLDRDRDLMNEQFF
TRBV19,TRBJ1-2,NA,TRBD1,TGTGCCAGTAAAGGGACAGCTAACTATGGCTACACCTTC,CASKGTANYGYTF